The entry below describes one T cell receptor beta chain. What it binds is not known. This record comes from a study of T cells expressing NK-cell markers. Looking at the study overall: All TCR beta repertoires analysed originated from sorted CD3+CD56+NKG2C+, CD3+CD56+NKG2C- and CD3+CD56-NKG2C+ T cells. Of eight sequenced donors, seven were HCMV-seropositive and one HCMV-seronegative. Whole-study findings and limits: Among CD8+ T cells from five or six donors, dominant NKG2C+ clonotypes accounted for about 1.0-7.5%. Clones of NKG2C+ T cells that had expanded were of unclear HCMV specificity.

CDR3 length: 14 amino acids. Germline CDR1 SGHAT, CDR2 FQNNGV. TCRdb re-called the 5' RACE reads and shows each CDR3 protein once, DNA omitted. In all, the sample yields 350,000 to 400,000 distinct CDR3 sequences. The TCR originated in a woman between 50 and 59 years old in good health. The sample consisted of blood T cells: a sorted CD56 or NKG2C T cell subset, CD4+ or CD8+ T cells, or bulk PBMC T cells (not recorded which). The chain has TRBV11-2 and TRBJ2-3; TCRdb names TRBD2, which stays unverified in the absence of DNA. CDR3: CATSGGTSTDTQYF.